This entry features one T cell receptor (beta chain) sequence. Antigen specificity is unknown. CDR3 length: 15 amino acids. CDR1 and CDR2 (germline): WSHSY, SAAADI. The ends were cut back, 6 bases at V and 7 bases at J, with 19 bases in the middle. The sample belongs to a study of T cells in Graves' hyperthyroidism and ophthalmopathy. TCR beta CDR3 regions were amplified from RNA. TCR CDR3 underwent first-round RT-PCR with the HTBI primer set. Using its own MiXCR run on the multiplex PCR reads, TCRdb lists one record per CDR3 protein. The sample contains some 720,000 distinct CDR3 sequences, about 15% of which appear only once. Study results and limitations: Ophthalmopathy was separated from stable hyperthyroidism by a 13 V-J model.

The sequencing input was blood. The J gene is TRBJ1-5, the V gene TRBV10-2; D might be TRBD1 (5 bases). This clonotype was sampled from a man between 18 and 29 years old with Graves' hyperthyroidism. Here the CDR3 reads CASRAGLWGGQPQHF. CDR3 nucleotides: TGCGCCAGCAGGGCCGGCCTGTGGGGCGGCCAGCCCCAGCATTTT.